This passage covers 21 T cell receptor beta chains from one sample sequenced in a study of shared clonotypes between healthy human individuals. Sequenced by immunoSEQ multiplex PCR; TCRdb stores in-frame clones only, minus some. The sample contains about 2 million clones, 85% to 95% of which appear only once. Material: naive CD4+ T cells sorted from blood. The subset denotes: CD45RA+ positively selected. These TCRs come from a man aged 18 to 30 in good health.

The gene calls are TRBV6-6 and TRBJ2-7; 11 positions agree with TRBD2. V shed 5 bases, J shed 4 bases, and the junction held 4 bases outside the gene matches. The CDR3 totals 14 residues. In germline, CDR1 is MNHNY, CDR2 SVGAGI (reference sequence). DNA of the CDR3: TGTGCCAGCAGTCTAGCGGGGGGCATTTACGAGCAGTACTTC. It specifies CASSLAGGIYEQYF.

This clone appeared once. This chain links TRBV7-2 with TRBJ2-2, with TRBD1 identical over 8 bases. CDR1 is SGHTA and CDR2 is FQGNSA in the germline V gene. This CDR3 is 16 amino acids long. The V segment lost 2 bases and the J segment 1 base; nucleotides outside the gene matches: 3. CDR3 sequence reads: CASSLRTGWNTGELFF. In DNA form, the CDR3 reads TGTGCCAGCAGCTTACGGACAGGGTGGAACACCGGGGAGCTGTTTTTT.

The chain recombines TRBV5-6 with TRBJ2-7, with TRBD1 identical over 8 bases. CDR1 is SGHDT and CDR2 is YYEEEE in the germline V gene. The CDR3 runs to 14 residues. V lost 4 bases to trimming and J lost 7 bases; unmatched junction nucleotides: 10. The CDR3 bases are TGTGCCAGCAGCGGAGACAGGGGAAGAAGGGAGCAGTACTTC. It codes for CASSGDRGRREQYF.

The CDR3 is CAWSRQGAQPQHF. CDR3 coding DNA: TGTGCCTGGAGTAGACAGGGCGCTCAGCCCCAGCATTTT. The chain uses TRBV30 and TRBJ1-5, with 7 bases identical to TRBD1. The CDR3 consists of 13 residues. With V trimmed by 2 bases and J by 6 bases, 4 bases remained unmatched. Looked up from germline, CDR1 is GTSNPN and CDR2 is SVGIG (reference sequence). Combining the CDR3 with reference TRBV30 and TRBJ1-5 gives the whole variable domain SQTIHQWPATLVQPVGSPLSLECTVEGTSNPNLYWYRQAAGRGLQLLFYSVGIGQISSEVPQNLSASRPQDRQFILSSKKLLLSDSGFYLCAWSRQGAQPQHFGDGTRLSIL.

The gene calls are TRBV7-3 and TRBJ2-7; D ambiguous. Germline values: CDR1 SGHTA, CDR2 FQGTGA. With 4 bases removed from V and 6 bases from J, the gap between germline ends came to 13 bases. This CDR3 has 13 amino acids. The CDR3 region has the DNA TGTGCCAGCAGCTCTCTAGGAAGTGGCGAGCAGTACTTC. Encoded protein: CASSSLGSGEQYF.

V gene TRBV20-1 combines with J gene TRBJ2-3, with D unclear. Trimming shortened V by 8 bases and J by 6 bases, and 9 bases separated the two germline ends. Germline V gene sequence: CDR1 DFQATT, CDR2 SNEGSKA (reference sequence). This CDR3 has 10 amino acids. The CDR3 bases are TGCAGTTCCGGGCGGGATACGCAGTATTTT. Its translation is CSSGRDTQYF.

The genes are TRBV28 and TRBJ1-2; D remains unclear. V was cut by 7 bases and J by 3 bases, with 9 bases left in between. CDR3 length: 12 amino acids. The germline V gene has CDR1 MDHEN and CDR2 SYDVKM. As DNA, the CDR3 is TGTGCCAGCATCTCGCAGGACTATGGCTACACCTTC. Its translation: CASISQDYGYTF.

This chain links TRBV7-9 with TRBJ2-7; 10 bases line up with TRBD1. This CDR3 is 14 amino acids long. In germline, CDR1 is SEHNR, CDR2 FQNEAQ (reference sequence). Trimming cost V 4 bases and J 3 bases; bases outside gene matches: 3. CDR3 bases: TGTGCCAGCAGCTCGACAGGGGGCATCTACGAGCAGTACTTC. As protein: CASSSTGGIYEQYF.

This clone has only one observation. The rearrangement joins TRBV30 to TRBJ2-4; 8 nucleotides line up with TRBD1. The CDR3 loop spans 13 amino acids. The J segment lost 15 bases and the V segment lost 0 bases, leaving 10 bases of the junction unmatched. Germline-derived CDR1 and CDR2 are GTSNPN and SVGIG (reference sequence). The CDR3 DNA sequence: TGTGCCTGGAGTGTACTTGTGGGGGACAGGTTGTACTTC. Translation: CAWSVLVGDRLYF.

The V and J genes are TRBV19 and TRBJ1-1; D gene ambiguous. Germline CDR1 LNHDA, CDR2 SQIVND (reference sequence). CDR3 length equals 13 residues. Trimming removed 7 bases at V and 7 bases at J, with 16 bases between. In nucleotides, the CDR3 is TGTGCCAGTACCGAACGGGGAATCGGTGAAGCTTTCTTT. Translating gives CASTERGIGEAFF.

The chain employs TRBV28 and TRBJ1-1; D is uncertain. The CDR3 covers 17 residues. Trimming removed 6 bases at V and 3 bases at J, with 23 bases between. Germline V gives CDR1 MDHEN, CDR2 SYDVKM. Written as DNA, the CDR3 is TGTGCCAGCAGGCCTAGTCCCGGAGCCCACGAGGACACTGAAGCTTTCTTT. Its protein product is CASRPSPGAHEDTEAFF.

This clone turned up a few times. Distinct nucleotide sequences in the sample also encode this CDR3. The chain links TRBV30 to TRBJ2-6, with no clear D. The CDR3 length is 14 residues. CDR1 and CDR2 (germline): GTSNPN, SVGIG (reference sequence). Deletions cut 1 base from V and 0 bases from J, with 4 bases between. The CDR3 nucleotides are TGTGCCTGGAGTGGAGGCTCTGGGGCCAACGTCCTGACTTTC. Translating gives CAWSGGSGANVLTF.

This clone was seen only once. The chain recombines TRBV27 with TRBJ2-4; a weak D match, TRBD1 (6 bases). Germline CDR1 MNHEY, CDR2 SMNVEV (reference sequence). This CDR3 is built from 18 residues. The ends were cut back, 6 bases at V and 0 bases at J, with 21 bases in the middle. The DNA of the CDR3 is TGTGCCAGCAGCCCGGCCCCGGGACAATTCCTAGCCAAAAACATTCAGTACTTC. It is translated as CASSPAPGQFLAKNIQYF.

This clone was counted once. This chain connects TRBV19 to TRBJ1-1, with D hard to call. The CDR3 spans 14 residues. Germline CDR1 LNHDA, CDR2 SQIVND (reference sequence). Trimming shortened V by 4 bases and J by 8 bases, and 17 bases separated the two germline ends. CDR3 bases: TGTGCCAGTAGTACCCTCTTCCCGGGCTCCGAAGCTTTCTTT. This translates into CASSTLFPGSEAFF.

The genes are TRBV5-1 and TRBJ2-1; no definite D call. Germline CDR1 and CDR2: SGHRS and YFSETQ. V lost 4 bases to trimming and J lost 8 bases, with 16 bases between them. This CDR3 comprises 14 residues. CDR3 loop: CASSLRPEKDEQFF. The DNA of the CDR3 is TGCGCCAGCAGCCTCCGACCCGAGAAGGATGAGCAGTTCTTC.

The chain uses TRBV19 and TRBJ1-5; D is unresolved. CDR1 LNHDA and CDR2 SQIVND come from the germline V gene (reference sequence). This CDR3 contains 16 residues. V was pared by 3 bases and J by 0 bases, with 12 bases between. CDR3 amino acids: CASSIGEPYSNQPQHF. The CDR3 coding sequence is TGTGCCAGTAGTATTGGAGAACCTTATAGCAATCAGCCCCAGCATTTT.

Comments on this clone: This same CDR3 is encoded by further DNA sequences in the sample. The chain uses TRBV5-4 and TRBJ2-3; 8 nucleotides line up with TRBD1. V shed 3 bases, J shed 1 base, and the junction held 1 base outside the gene matches. Germline CDR1 SGHNT, CDR2 YYREEE (reference sequence). The CDR3 loop spans 14 amino acids. This CDR3 is CASSWGQGTDTQYF. CDR3 coding DNA: TGTGCCAGCAGCTGGGGACAGGGCACAGATACGCAGTATTTT.

V gene TRBV5-6 combines with J gene TRBJ2-1, with 7 bases matching TRBD2. Trimming removed 1 base from V and 9 bases from J; junction bases left unmatched: 1. This CDR3 contains 12 residues. Germline V lookup: CDR1 SGHDT, CDR2 YYEEEE. The CDR3 is CASSLSGIEQFF. CDR3 in DNA: TGTGCCAGCAGCTTGAGCGGGATTGAGCAGTTCTTC.

This chain connects TRBV6-5 to TRBJ2-5, with no clear D. The germline gives CDR1 MNHEY, CDR2 SVGAGI. CDR3 length: 12 amino acids. Deletions cut 7 bases from V and 1 base from J, with 7 bases between. The CDR3 reads CASKPGQETQYF. CDR3 in DNA: TGTGCCAGCAAACCGGGCCAAGAGACCCAGTACTTC.

This rearrangement joins TRBV4-1 to TRBJ2-2; possible D gene TRBD2, 5 bases. The CDR3 is 15 residues long. Per the germline V gene, CDR1 is MGHRA and CDR2 is YSYEKL. The V and J ends lost 2 bases and 6 bases respectively, with 13 bases between them. CDR3 protein: CASSQSRGAAGELFF. In DNA form, the CDR3 reads TGCGCCAGCAGCCAATCTCGGGGAGCGGCCGGGGAGCTGTTTTTT.

The chain employs TRBV28 and TRBJ1-2; the D is unclear. Germline V CDR1 and CDR2: MDHEN, SYDVKM. Between the trimmed V and J ends, which lost 9 bases and 0 bases, there was a span of 14 bases. There are 14 residues in the CDR3. CDR3 sequence: CASKWAGPNYGYTF. DNA for the CDR3: TGTGCCAGTAAGTGGGCAGGTCCTAACTATGGCTACACCTTC.